This T cell receptor beta chain was sequenced in a study of control samples from healthy donors and cancer patients. TCRdb's copy holds only in-frame clones and misses some; the assay was immunoSEQ multiplex PCR. Among under 450,000 clones, around nine tenths were seen once, and the ten largest hold 5.5% to 8%. CDR3 size: 14 residues. Germline CDR1 and CDR2: MGHRA and YSYEKL. V was clipped by 4 bases and J by 6 bases, with 15 bases between them. This chain joins TRBV4-1 and TRBJ1-2; D gene unclear. This sequence was found in a man in his forties with head and neck cancer. The sample comprised PBMCs. CDR3 in amino acids: CASSPSRVIDGYTF. CDR3 nucleotide sequence: TGCGCCAGCAGCCCCTCCCGAGTTATCGATGGCTACACCTTC.